This T cell receptor beta chain derives from a study of cytomegalovirus exposure and HLA in healthy donors. Study-wide points: Within a later analysis, the majority of CMV-associated TCR beta chains appeared HLA-restricted.

The germline V gene encodes CDR1 SGHDN and CDR2 FVKESK. The V and J ends lost 4 bases and 7 bases, in that order; junction bases with no gene match: 7. This CDR3 is built from 13 residues. The PCR made use of 60 Vbeta and 13 Jbeta primers. The protocol was immunoSEQ multiplex PCR, while the TCRdb copy is restricted to in-frame clones and leaves out a portion. The repertoire holds about 94,000 clones, with approximately 75% as singletons. Details on this clone: Its antigen is unidentified.

The sequencing sample was made of PBMCs. The rearrangement links TRBV14 to TRBJ2-7; 7 bases fit TRBD1. The TCR sequence derives from a woman in her 40s in good health and CMV-seronegative. The CDR3 coding sequence is TGTGCCAGCAGCCCTAAGACAGGGTGGGAGCAGTACTTC. Its protein product is CASSPKTGWEQYF.